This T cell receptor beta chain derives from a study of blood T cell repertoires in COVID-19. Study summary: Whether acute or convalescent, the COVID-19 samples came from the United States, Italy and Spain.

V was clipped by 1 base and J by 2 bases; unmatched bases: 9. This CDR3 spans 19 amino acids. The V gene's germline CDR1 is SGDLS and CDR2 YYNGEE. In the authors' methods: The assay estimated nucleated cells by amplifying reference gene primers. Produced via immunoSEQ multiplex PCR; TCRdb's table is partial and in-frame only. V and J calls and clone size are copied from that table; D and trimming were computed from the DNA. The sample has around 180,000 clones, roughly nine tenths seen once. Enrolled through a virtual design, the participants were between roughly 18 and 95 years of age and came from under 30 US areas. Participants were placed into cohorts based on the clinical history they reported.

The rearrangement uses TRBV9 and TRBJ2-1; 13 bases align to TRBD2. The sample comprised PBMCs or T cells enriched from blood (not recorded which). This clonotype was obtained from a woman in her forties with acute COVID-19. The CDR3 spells CASSVRLGTSGAAYNEQFF. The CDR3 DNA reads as TGTGCCAGCAGCGTACGCTTAGGGACTAGCGGGGCGGCCTACAATGAGCAGTTCTTC.